This entry lists 21 T cell receptor beta chains sequenced from one sample in a study of early T cells in non-severe SARS-CoV-2 infection. TCRdb re-called the 5' RACE reads through MiXCR, storing one row per CDR3 protein. Among fewer than 95,000 distinct CDR3 sequences listed, 15% to 20% were seen once. Material: whole blood, obtained at baseline. Receptors were obtained from an adult who was a healthcare worker with PCR-confirmed SARS-CoV-2 infection or an uninfected control (not recorded which).

This clonotype has just a few counts. The chain has TRBV7-6 and TRBJ2-1, with unresolved D. The germline CDR1 and CDR2 sequences are SGHVS and FNYEAQ. V gave up 5 bases and J gave up 5 bases, with 16 bases separating them. The CDR3 is made up of 15 amino acids. In nucleotides, the CDR3 is TGTGCCAGCAGCCCCGATCAGGCCACCAACAATGAGCAGTTCTTC. It translates to CASSPDQATNNEQFF.

This clonotype has at least ten counts. J is TRBJ2-7 and V is TRBV12-3 or TRBV12-4, with 9 positions matching TRBD1. V was clipped by 9 bases and J by 3 bases; unmatched bases: 6. CDR3 length equals 13 residues. The CDR3 region is CARDRGNYYEQYF. CDR3 DNA: TGTGCCAGAGACAGGGGGAATTACTACGAGCAGTACTTC.

This clonotype came up a few times. CDR3 coding DNA: TGTGCCAGCAGCTTAGAACAGATCTCTGGGGCCAACGTCCTGACTTTC. Translation: CASSLEQISGANVLTF. The chain joins TRBV11-2 to TRBJ2-6; D remains ambiguous. CDR1 and CDR2 (germline): SGHAT, FQNNGV. The CDR3 extends over 16 amino acids. V was shortened by 0 bases and J by 0 bases, with 6 bases between the two germline ends.

This clonotype was observed a few times. The V call is TRBV5-1, the J call TRBJ1-1, with a weak D call TRBD1 (5 bases). Germline assignment: CDR1 SGHRS and CDR2 YFSETQ. V shed 2 bases and J shed 1 base, with 12 bases lying between them. CDR3 length: 15 residues. CDR3 bases: TGCGCCAGCAGCTTCACGACAGCACCGAACACTGAAGCTTTCTTT. It codes for CASSFTTAPNTEAFF. The full variable domain, with the rest looked up from reference TRBV5-1 and TRBJ1-1, is KAGVTQTPRYLIKTRGQQVTLSCSPISGHRSVSWYQQTPGQGLQFLFEYFSETQRNKGNFPGRFSGRQFSNSRSEMNVSTLELGDSALYLCASSFTTAPNTEAFFGQGTRLTVV.

This clonotype appeared a few times. This sequence joins TRBV10-3 and TRBJ1-1; possibly TRBD1 for D (5 bases). This CDR3 is 15 amino acids long. The V end lost 2 bases, the J end lost 1 base, and 11 bases lay between the germline ends. Germline V lookup: CDR1 ENHRY, CDR2 SYGVKD. CDR3: CAISEGGERNTEAFF. As DNA, the CDR3 is TGTGCCATCAGTGAGGGAGGGGAGAGGAACACTGAAGCTTTCTTT.

This clonotype has more than one count but fewer than ten. The chain uses TRBV10-3 and TRBJ2-7; D may be TRBD1 (6 bases). Trimming pared 0 bases from V and 5 bases from J, leaving 14 bases between. CDR1 and CDR2 from the germline V gene are ENHRY and SYGVKD. The CDR3 is 15 residues long. For the CDR3, the DNA is TGTGCCATCAGTGAGTCGACGAGCCAGGGGAACGAGCAGTACTTC. It codes for CAISESTSQGNEQYF.

The chain joins TRBV20-1 to TRBJ2-3, with no clear D. CDR3 length: 13 amino acids. V was shortened by 7 bases and J by 3 bases, with 14 bases between the two germline ends. Per germline, CDR1 DFQATT and CDR2 SNEGSKA (reference sequence). The CDR3: CSVRRRNTDTQYF. For the CDR3, the DNA is TGCAGTGTTAGGAGACGGAATACAGATACGCAGTATTTT.

This clonotype was found many times. V gene TRBV5-4 combines with J gene TRBJ2-3, with 10 bases matching TRBD1. This CDR3 contains 16 residues. Germline V gene lookup returns CDR1 SGHNT and CDR2 YYREEE (reference sequence). V shed 4 bases, J shed 4 bases, and the junction held 9 bases outside the gene matches. CDR3 amino acids: CASSPTGQGDSDTQYF. The DNA of the CDR3 is TGTGCCAGCAGCCCGACTGGACAGGGGGATTCAGATACGCAGTATTTT.

The chain has TRBV7-2 and TRBJ2-1, with TRBD2 as a possible D gene (6 bases). The CDR3 is 17 residues long. V was clipped by 2 bases and J by 0 bases, with 14 bases between them. CDR1 SGHTA and CDR2 FQGNSA come from the germline V gene. The CDR3 sequence: CASSLQAGPTSYNEQFF. CDR3 coding DNA: TGTGCCAGCAGCTTACAAGCGGGTCCAACCTCCTACAATGAGCAGTTCTTC.

This clonotype showed up just a few times. The chain has TRBV20-1 and TRBJ1-6; D is possibly TRBD1 (6 bases). Trimming removed 1 base at V and 9 bases at J, with 13 bases between. Germline CDR1 is DFQATT and CDR2 is SNEGSKA (reference sequence). The CDR3 contains 14 residues. CDR3 protein: CSARGQVLSSPLHF. DNA for the CDR3: TGCAGTGCTAGAGGACAGGTTCTAAGTTCACCCCTCCACTTT.

The gene calls are TRBV6-2 or TRBV6-3 and TRBJ1-2, with 7 bases aligning to TRBD1. The length of the CDR3 is 14 residues. After removal of 5 bases from V and 7 bases from J, the junction contained 10 bases not matched to a gene. Germline V gene sequence: CDR1 MNHEY, CDR2 SVGEGT. The CDR3 sequence: CASSRLDRRGGYTF. In DNA form, the CDR3 reads TGTGCCAGCAGTCGCCTGGACAGGCGGGGTGGCTACACCTTC.

This clonotype was observed a handful of times. The chain carries TRBV7-9 and TRBJ1-1; no firm D call. The germline gives CDR1 SEHNR, CDR2 FQNEAQ (reference sequence). V was clipped by 1 base and J by 6 bases, with 9 bases between them. The CDR3 is 13 residues long. CDR3 amino acids: CASSLGVASEAFF. The CDR3, as DNA: TGTGCCAGCAGCTTAGGGGTGGCCTCTGAAGCTTTCTTT.

The rearrangement links TRBV2 to TRBJ2-7; 10 bases line up with TRBD2. The CDR3 is 15 amino acids. Germline CDR1 is SNHLY and CDR2 is FYNNEI. V shed 6 bases, J shed 1 base, and the junction held 6 bases outside the gene matches. The CDR3 DNA reads TGTGCCAGCAGAACCGGGACTAGCGAGTCCTACGAGCAGTACTTC. Its translation: CASRTGTSESYEQYF.

The chain uses TRBV5-1 and TRBJ2-3; D gene uncertain. The germline gives CDR1 SGHRS, CDR2 YFSETQ. V shed 0 bases and J shed 3 bases, with 11 bases lying between them. The CDR3 runs 15 residues. The CDR3 bases are TGCGCCAGCAGCTTGGAGGGCCCCCCGACAGATACGCAGTATTTT. Its protein product is CASSLEGPPTDTQYF.

This rearrangement joins TRBV6-1 to TRBJ1-4; D is perhaps TRBD1 (6 bases). Germline-derived CDR1 and CDR2 are MNHNS and SASEGT. The V and J ends lost 7 bases and 5 bases respectively, with 11 bases between them. The CDR3 totals 13 residues. CDR3 amino acids: CASKGQGNEKLFF. The CDR3 nucleotides are TGTGCCAGCAAGGGACAAGGAAATGAAAAACTGTTTTTT.

This clonotype was counted a few times. The rearrangement uses TRBV20-1 and TRBJ2-3; 9 bases align to TRBD2. This CDR3 region has 15 residues. J lost 0 bases, V lost 1 base, and 2 bases had no gene match. The germline V gene has CDR1 DFQATT and CDR2 SNEGSKA (reference sequence). The CDR3 here is CSARALAGSTDTQYF. The CDR3 DNA is TGCAGTGCTAGAGCCCTAGCGGGGAGCACAGATACGCAGTATTTT.

In this sample, this clonotype turned up a few times. The chain links TRBV5-1 to TRBJ1-5, with D uncertain. The CDR3 loop spans 15 amino acids. Germline V gene sequence: CDR1 SGHRS, CDR2 YFSETQ. The V gene lost 4 bases and the J gene lost 5 bases, with 16 bases spanning the gap. The CDR3 spells CASSPNGEGYQPQHF. In DNA form, the CDR3 reads TGCGCCAGCAGCCCCAATGGAGAAGGGTATCAGCCCCAGCATTTT.

This clonotype was detected only a few times. This chain links TRBV6-5 with TRBJ2-1; 10 bases agree with TRBD2. J lost 5 bases, V lost 5 bases, and 3 bases had no gene match. CDR3 length: 14 residues. CDR1 is MNHEY and CDR2 is SVGAGI in the germline V gene. CDR3 nucleotide sequence: TGTGCCAGCAGTCTTAGCGGGAGGAACAATGAGCAGTTCTTC. Translation gives CASSLSGRNNEQFF.

As regards this clonotype: The junction shows a germline mismatch at one end, possibly a read error. The chain links TRBV20-1 to TRBJ2-6; 8 positions match TRBD1. Germline assignment: CDR1 DFQATT and CDR2 SNEGSKA (reference sequence). This CDR3 spans 19 amino acids. This CDR3 reads CSARDHAGQGEAGVNVLTF. CDR3 sequence (DNA): TGCAGTGCTAGAGATCACGCAGGACAGGGAGAGGCTGGGGTCAACGTCCTGACTTTC.

V gene TRBV20-1 combines with J gene TRBJ2-1, with 14 bases aligning to TRBD2. Germline CDR1 and CDR2: DFQATT and SNEGSKA (reference sequence). The CDR3 runs to 14 residues. V gave up 5 bases and J gave up 7 bases; unmatched junction bases: 4. CDR3 loop: CSAGLAGGWNEQFF. The CDR3 DNA reads TGCAGTGCTGGACTAGCGGGAGGATGGAATGAGCAGTTCTTC.

The chain has TRBV7-9 and TRBJ2-6, with a possible D match to TRBD1 (5 bases). The CDR3 covers 18 residues. V lost 4 bases and J 0 bases, leaving 16 bases between the germline ends. CDR1 is SEHNR, CDR2 FQNEAQ, per germline (reference sequence). For the CDR3, the DNA is TGTGCCAGCAGCTACGGGTGGACAAGCTCCTCTGGGGCCAACGTCCTGACTTTC. As protein: CASSYGWTSSSGANVLTF. Looking up the rest from reference TRBV7-9 and TRBJ2-6 gives the full variable domain: DTGVSQNPRHKITKRGQNVTFRCDPISEHNRLYWYRQTLGQGPEFLTYFQNEAQLEKSRLLSDRFSAERPKGSFSTLEIQRTEQGDSAMYLCASSYGWTSSSGANVLTFGAGSRLTVL.